The sequence of this TCR beta chain was determined in a study of OX40 agonist ivuxolimab in advanced cancers. TCRdb's table, derived via immunoSEQ multiplex PCR, lists solely in-frame clones and lacks some. The sample gives more than 80,000 clones, approximately 91% of which show up once; 0.6% to 0.85% is in the top ten. Patients with autoimmune history or systemic immunosuppression were excluded. The receptor was derived from an adult with an advanced solid tumor such as melanoma, head and neck, liver or kidney cancer. The sample was CD4+ or CD8+ T cells sorted from blood, taken in a trial of the OX40 agonist ivuxolimab.

CDR3 bases: TGCGCCAGCAGCGACCACCTCAGAGAAATGGGGGGAAACTACGAGCAGTACTTC. Protein product: CASSDHLREMGGNYEQYF. The chain is built from TRBV5-1 and TRBJ2-7, with D possibly being TRBD2 (6 bases). Per germline, CDR1 SGHRS and CDR2 YFSETQ. The CDR3 spans 18 residues. V lost 4 bases and J 3 bases, leaving 26 bases between the germline ends.